This T cell receptor beta chain was retrieved from a study of Graves' ophthalmopathy and Graves' hyperthyroidism. Whole-study results and caveats: A 13-signature model separated ophthalmopathy from stable hyperthyroidism, reaching approximately 88% sensitivity and about 81% specificity cross-validated.

Amplification targeted the TCR beta CDR3 regions, with RNA transcripts as the source material. First-round RT-PCR employed HTBI primers, with a second-round multiplex PCR after it. One entry per CDR3 protein results from TCRdb running MiXCR on the multiplex PCR reads. This sample has about 1.1 million distinct CDR3 sequences, with 36% found just once. This CDR3 spans 15 amino acids. Trimming took 6 bases from V and 0 from J, leaving 15 bases between them. CDR1 and CDR2 from the germline V gene are DFQATT and SNEGSKA (reference sequence). This clonotype was seen many times. Its matching antigen is unknown.

The source of this sequence is an adult man with Graves' hyperthyroidism. The specimen was peripheral blood or thyroid tissue (not recorded which). V gene TRBV20-1 combines with J gene TRBJ1-5; weak D call: TRBD1 (5 bases). The CDR3 DNA sequence: TGCAGTGCAAGGTCAGGGTCCGATAGCAATCAGCCCCAGCATTTT. Protein sequence: CSARSGSDSNQPQHF.